This T cell receptor (beta chain) was captured in a study of blood T cell repertoires in COVID-19. The V gene lost 5 bases and the J gene lost 8 bases, with 18 bases spanning the gap. The length of the CDR3 is 14 residues. From germline, CDR1 is MDHEN and CDR2 SYDVKM. Sequencing used immunoSEQ multiplex PCR; TCRdb keeps in-frame clones, though not all of them. Counted here are over 100,000 clones, approximately 86% occurring once; the ten biggest clones make up approximately 4%. The chain employs TRBV28 and TRBJ1-2; D is uncertain. The sample was peripheral blood. This TCR was recovered from a man aged 40-49 years with acute or convalescent COVID-19. The CDR3 is CASSPDRGVVGYTF. CDR3 nucleotides: TGTGCCAGCAGTCCCGACCGGGGAGTGGTAGGCTACACCTTC.